This T cell receptor beta chain was captured in a study of T-cell memory formation after mild COVID-19. Study observations and caveats: The study detected some responding clones in pre-infection memory, suggesting cross-reactive memory joined. Clones contracting day 15 to 85 were balanced CD4/CD8; later expanders leaned CD4+. Mostly located in CM and EM were contracting CD4+ clones, with contracting CD8+ clones located in EMRA.

The CDR3 totals 12 residues. CDR1 is MNHEY, CDR2 SVGEGT, per germline. Trimming pared 1 base from V and 9 bases from J, leaving 9 bases between. Note on this clonotype: Its antigen is not identified.

MiXCR, run by TCRdb on the 5' RACE reads, gives a single entry per CDR3 protein. The repertoire holds fewer than 450,000 distinct CDR3 sequences, with 20% to 25% as singletons. This clonotype was sampled from an adult woman who had mild COVID-19 (a few samples of this study predate the infection). Cell type and time point are not known. This chain connects TRBV6-2 or TRBV6-3 to TRBJ2-5, with a possible D match to TRBD2 (5 bases). The sample consisted of PBMCs or a T cell subset sorted from them (not recorded which). This chain's CDR3 is CASSYLDLSQYF. DNA of the CDR3: TGTGCCAGCAGTTACTTGGACTTATCCCAGTACTTC.